Given below is one T cell receptor (beta chain) in context. Its target is not known. Treatment reported: roughly 10-day PBMC culture with coronavirus spike peptide pools or control peptides (ViraFEST assay). Medium was half-exchanged with fresh IL-2 medium on days 3 and 7. The Oncomine TCR Beta short-read assay was applied to DNA of cultured CD4+ T cells. MiXCR was run by TCRdb on the PCR reads, yielding one entry per CDR3 protein. The sample carries about 10,000 distinct CDR3 sequences, over 55% recorded once. Germline CDR1 reads SGHAT; CDR2 reads FQNNGV. J was trimmed by 3 bases and V by 5 bases; bases with no gene match: 5. The CDR3 sequence is 15 residues long. These data come from a study of vaccination and CD4 T cells after COVID-19.

The chain carries TRBV11-2 and TRBJ2-7, with 12 bases matching TRBD2. The sequence was obtained from a human donor who had recovered from COVID-19. Sequencing used CD4+ T cells from blood, cultured in vitro. CDR3 residues: CASSQGLAGGYEQYF. CDR3 nucleotides: TGTGCCAGCAGCCAGGGACTAGCGGGTGGCTACGAGCAGTACTTC.